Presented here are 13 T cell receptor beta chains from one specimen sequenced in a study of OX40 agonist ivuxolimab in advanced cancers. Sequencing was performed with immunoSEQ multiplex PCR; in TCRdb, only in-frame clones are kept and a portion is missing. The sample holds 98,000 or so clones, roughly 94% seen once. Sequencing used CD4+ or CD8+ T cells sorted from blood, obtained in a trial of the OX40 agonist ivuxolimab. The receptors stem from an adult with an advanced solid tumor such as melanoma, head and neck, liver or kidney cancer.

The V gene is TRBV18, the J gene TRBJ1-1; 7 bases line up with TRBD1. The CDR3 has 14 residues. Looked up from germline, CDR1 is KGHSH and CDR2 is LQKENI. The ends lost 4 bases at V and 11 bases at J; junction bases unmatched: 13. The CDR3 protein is CASSHQDRVYGAFF. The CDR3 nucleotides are TGTGCCAGCTCACATCAAGACAGGGTATACGGGGCTTTCTTT.

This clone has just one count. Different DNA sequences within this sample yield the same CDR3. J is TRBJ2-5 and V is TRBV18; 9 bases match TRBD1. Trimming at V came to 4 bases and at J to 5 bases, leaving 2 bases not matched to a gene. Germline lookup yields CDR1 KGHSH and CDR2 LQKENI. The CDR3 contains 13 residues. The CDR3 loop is CASSLDRGETQYF. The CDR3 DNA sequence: TGTGCCAGCTCACTGGACAGGGGTGAGACCCAGTACTTC.

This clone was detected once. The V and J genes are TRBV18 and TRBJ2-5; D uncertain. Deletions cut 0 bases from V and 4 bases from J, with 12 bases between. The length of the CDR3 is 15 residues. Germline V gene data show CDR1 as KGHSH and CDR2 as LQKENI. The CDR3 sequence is CASSPPSRLAETQYF. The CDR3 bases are TGTGCCAGCTCACCACCCTCGAGGTTGGCAGAGACCCAGTACTTC.

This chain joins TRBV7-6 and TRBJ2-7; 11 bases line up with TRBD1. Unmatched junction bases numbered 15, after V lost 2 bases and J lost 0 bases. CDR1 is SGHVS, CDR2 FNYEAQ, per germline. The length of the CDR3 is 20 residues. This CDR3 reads CASSLPLDRGRGDSSYEQYF. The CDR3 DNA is TGTGCCAGCAGCTTACCATTGGACAGGGGGCGCGGGGACTCCTCCTACGAGCAGTACTTC.

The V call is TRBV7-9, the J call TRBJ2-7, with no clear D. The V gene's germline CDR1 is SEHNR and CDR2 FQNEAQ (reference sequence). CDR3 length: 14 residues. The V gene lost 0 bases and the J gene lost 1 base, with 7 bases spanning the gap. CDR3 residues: CASSLAADSYEQYF. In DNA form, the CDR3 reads TGTGCCAGCAGCTTAGCCGCCGATTCCTACGAGCAGTACTTC.

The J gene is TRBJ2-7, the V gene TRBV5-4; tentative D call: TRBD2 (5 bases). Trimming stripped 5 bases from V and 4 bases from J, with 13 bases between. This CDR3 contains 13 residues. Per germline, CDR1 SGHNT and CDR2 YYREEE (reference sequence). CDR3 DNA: TGTGCCAGCAGTCCGGATCGAGGGTACGAGCAGTACTTC. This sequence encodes CASSPDRGYEQYF.

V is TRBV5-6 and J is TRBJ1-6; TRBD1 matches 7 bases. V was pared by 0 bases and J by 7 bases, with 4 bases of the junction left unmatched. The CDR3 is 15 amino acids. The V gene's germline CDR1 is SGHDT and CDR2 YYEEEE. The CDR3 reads CASSLGDRANSPLHF. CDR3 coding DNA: TGTGCCAGCAGCTTGGGTGACAGGGCCAATTCACCCCTCCACTTT.

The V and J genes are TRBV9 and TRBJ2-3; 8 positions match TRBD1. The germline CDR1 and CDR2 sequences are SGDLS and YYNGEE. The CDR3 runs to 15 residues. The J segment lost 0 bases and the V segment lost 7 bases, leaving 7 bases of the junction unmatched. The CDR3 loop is CASGTGNPSTDTQYF. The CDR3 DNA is TGTGCCAGCGGGACAGGAAACCCTAGCACAGATACGCAGTATTTT.

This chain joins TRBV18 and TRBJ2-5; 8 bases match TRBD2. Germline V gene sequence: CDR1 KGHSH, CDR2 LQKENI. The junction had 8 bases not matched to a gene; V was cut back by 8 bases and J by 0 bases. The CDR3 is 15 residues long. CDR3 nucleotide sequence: TGTGCCAGCACGCCCGGGGGGGTATACCAAGAGACCCAGTACTTC. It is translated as CASTPGGVYQETQYF.

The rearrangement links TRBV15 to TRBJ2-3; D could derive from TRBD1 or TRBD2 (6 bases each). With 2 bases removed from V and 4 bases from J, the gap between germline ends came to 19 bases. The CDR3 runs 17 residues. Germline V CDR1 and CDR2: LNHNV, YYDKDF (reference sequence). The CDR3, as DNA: TGTGCCACCAGCAGATATATAGAGACAAGGGGGGCAGATACGCAGTATTTT. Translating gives CATSRYIETRGADTQYF.

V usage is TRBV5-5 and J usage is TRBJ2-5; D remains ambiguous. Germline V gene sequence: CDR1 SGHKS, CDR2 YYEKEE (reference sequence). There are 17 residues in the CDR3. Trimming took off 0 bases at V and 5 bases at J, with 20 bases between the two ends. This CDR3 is CASSLGSVASQRETQYF. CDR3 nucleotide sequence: TGTGCCAGCAGCTTGGGCTCGGTTGCCTCACAAAGGGAGACCCAGTACTTC.

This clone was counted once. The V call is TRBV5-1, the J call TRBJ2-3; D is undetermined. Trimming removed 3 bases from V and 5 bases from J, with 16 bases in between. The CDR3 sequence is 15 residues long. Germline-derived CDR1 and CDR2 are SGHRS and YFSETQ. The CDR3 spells CASSSSPPSQDTQYF. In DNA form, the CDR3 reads TGCGCCAGCAGCTCTTCACCTCCGTCCCAAGATACGCAGTATTTT.

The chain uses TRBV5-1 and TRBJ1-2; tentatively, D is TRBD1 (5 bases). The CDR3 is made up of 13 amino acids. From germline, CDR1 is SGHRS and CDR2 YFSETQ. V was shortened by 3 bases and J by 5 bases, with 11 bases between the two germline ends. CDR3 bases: TGCGCCAGCAGCTCGGACGGGGCTTATGGCTACACCTTC. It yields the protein CASSSDGAYGYTF.